The 5 T cell receptor beta chains below were found in one sample sequenced in a study of T cell responses to AZD1222 COVID-19 vaccine. Clones were read by immunoSEQ multiplex PCR, and TCRdb kept only the in-frame ones, dropping some. The table includes approximately 84,000 clones, roughly nine tenths detected once. The sample consisted of peripheral blood, taken on day 0 of AZD1222 vaccination. These receptors all come from an adult in good health.

A word on this clone: Sequence at one end of the junction differs from germline and may be a read error. The rearrangement joins TRBV2 to TRBJ2-7, with TRBD2 matching 14 bases. The CDR3 has 16 residues. Germline V CDR1 and CDR2: SNHLY, FYNNEI. CDR3 nucleotides: TGTGCCAGCACTGAACTGGGACTAGCGGGGGCCTACGAGCAGTACTTC. It specifies CASTELGLAGAYEQYF.

The chain has TRBV5-6 and TRBJ1-1, with D unclear. Germline V gene data show CDR1 as SGHDT and CDR2 as YYEEEE. V was shortened by 1 base and J by 1 base, with 5 bases between the two germline ends. This CDR3 is 13 amino acids long. The CDR3 protein is CASSLRRNTEAFF. CDR3 DNA: TGTGCCAGCAGCTTGCGGCGGAACACTGAAGCTTTCTTT. The full variable domain, with the rest looked up from reference TRBV5-6 and TRBJ1-1, is DAGVTQSPTHLIKTRGQQVTLRCSPKSGHDTVSWYQQALGQGPQFIFQYYEEEERQRGNFPDRFSGHQFPNYSSELNVNALLLGDSALYLCASSLRRNTEAFFGQGTRLTVV.

The genes are TRBV6-2 or TRBV6-3 and TRBJ1-2, with TRBD1 matching over 7 bases. Looked up from germline, CDR1 is MNHEY and CDR2 is SVGEGT. The CDR3 contains 15 residues. V trimming: 3 bases; J trimming: 6 bases; junction bases outside the gene matches: 10. This chain's CDR3 is CASSYGARGVDGYTF. In nucleotides, the CDR3 is TGTGCCAGCAGTTATGGGGCCAGGGGGGTCGATGGCTACACCTTC.

The chain employs TRBV29-1 and TRBJ2-1, with D possibly TRBD1 on 7 matching bases. V lost 1 base and J 6 bases, leaving 22 bases between the germline ends. CDR1 SQVTM and CDR2 ANQGSEA come from the germline V gene. CDR3 size: 17 residues. The chain's CDR3 is CSVEALRWGDSRNEQFF. CDR3 nucleotide sequence: TGCAGCGTTGAAGCCCTAAGGTGGGGGGACAGTCGCAATGAGCAGTTCTTC.

The chain combines TRBV7-3 with TRBJ1-1; D is undetermined. The CDR3 has 13 residues. With 8 bases removed from V and 0 bases from J, the gap between germline ends came to 10 bases. Germline CDR1 reads SGHTA; CDR2 reads FQGTGA. CDR3 region: CASRITVNTEAFF. CDR3 DNA: TGTGCCAGCCGGATAACAGTGAACACTGAAGCTTTCTTT.